This T cell receptor beta chain is from a study of blood T cell repertoires in COVID-19. Study in general: Both acute and convalescent COVID-19 samples were obtained from the United States, Italy and Spain.

Per the original methods: How many nucleated cells were present was estimated from reference gene primer amplification. Clones were sequenced by immunoSEQ multiplex PCR, and TCRdb holds only the in-frame ones, with some missing. V and J calls and clone size are copied from that table; D and trimming were computed from the DNA. The data hold approximately 100,000 clones, with roughly 92% observed a single time. CDR3 length: 19 residues. The germline V and J ends were trimmed by 1 base and 1 base, with 22 bases remaining between them. Per germline, CDR1 LGHDT and CDR2 YNNKEL (reference sequence). Source material: peripheral blood. The receptor comes from a middle-aged man with active COVID-19. The V gene is TRBV3-1 (or the pseudogene TRBV3-2), the J gene TRBJ1-1; D might be TRBD1 (5 bases). This CDR3 is CASSQGPGQSLLKNTEAFF. CDR3 bases: TGTGCCAGCAGCCAAGGGCCAGGACAATCGTTACTTAAGAACACTGAAGCTTTCTTT.